The 16 T cell receptor beta chains listed next were all sequenced from one sample in a study of shared clonotypes between healthy human individuals. Sequencing used immunoSEQ multiplex PCR; TCRdb keeps in-frame clones, though not all of them. The repertoire includes around 2.5 million clones, over 85% of them detected once, and 0.35% to 0.45% sits in the top ten. Sequenced input: naive CD4+ T cells from PBMCs. Subset reported: CD45RA+ positively selected. These receptors originate from a man aged 18 to 35 in good health. Some clones in this sample may be carry-over from other donors' samples.

Only one count was recorded for this clone. The genes are TRBV19 and TRBJ2-2, with 8 bases lining up with TRBD2. V lost 5 bases, J lost 4 bases, and 6 bases stayed unmatched. From germline, CDR1 is LNHDA and CDR2 SQIVND (reference sequence). The CDR3 extends over 15 amino acids. The CDR3 nucleotides read TGTGCCAGTAGTCCGACCGGGACTAGCACCGGGGAGCTGTTTTTT. Translated, it gives CASSPTGTSTGELFF.

A remark on this clone: The junction departs from the called germline gene at one end, perhaps through a read error. Distinct nucleotide sequences in the sample also encode this CDR3. The chain has TRBV9 and TRBJ1-5; D unresolved. This CDR3 contains 15 residues. Germline V gives CDR1 SGDLS, CDR2 YYNGEE. CDR3 sequence reads: CASSADGRDYQPQHF. The CDR3 nucleotides are TGTGCCAGCAGCGCAGACGGGAGGGATTATCAGCCCCAACATTTT.

V and J are TRBV4-1 and TRBJ2-2; 10 nucleotides align to TRBD2. Germline V gene lookup returns CDR1 MGHRA and CDR2 YSYEKL. V shed 4 bases, J shed 2 bases, and the junction held 7 bases outside the gene matches. The CDR3 is 17 amino acids. Here the CDR3 reads CASSPSGSHLNTGELFF. The CDR3 coding sequence is TGCGCCAGCAGCCCTAGCGGGAGTCACCTAAACACCGGGGAGCTGTTTTTT.

The rearrangement uses TRBV5-4 and TRBJ1-2; weak D call: TRBD1 (5 bases). CDR1 and CDR2 from the germline V gene are SGHNT and YYREEE (reference sequence). The CDR3 runs 15 residues. Trimming pared 5 bases from V and 7 bases from J, leaving 21 bases between. CDR3 sequence reads: CASSPAGGEVGGYTF. The CDR3 coding sequence is TGTGCCAGCAGTCCCGCTGGGGGTGAGGTTGGTGGCTACACCTTC. Looking up the rest from reference TRBV5-4 and TRBJ1-2 gives the full variable domain: ETGVTQSPTHLIKTRGQQVTLRCSSQSGHNTVSWYQQALGQGPQFIFQYYREEENGRGNFPPRFSGLQFPNYSSELNVNALELDDSALYLCASSPAGGEVGGYTFGSGTRLTVV.

The chain joins TRBV10-2 to TRBJ2-2; D is uncertain. The V gene's germline CDR1 is WSHSY and CDR2 SAAADI. The CDR3 consists of 19 residues. V lost 2 bases to trimming and J lost 2 bases, with 21 bases between them. Written as DNA, the CDR3 is TGCGCCAGCAGTGAGAGTCTCTTATTGCTGGACCGAAACACCGGGGAGCTGTTTTTT. As protein: CASSESLLLLDRNTGELFF.

V is TRBV9 and J is TRBJ1-3; 8 bases align to TRBD1. V was clipped by 4 bases and J by 4 bases; unmatched bases: 4. The CDR3 totals 14 residues. CDR1 and CDR2 (germline): SGDLS, YYNGEE. As DNA, the CDR3 is TGTGCCAGCAGCCCCCAGGGGGCCGGAAACACCATATATTTT. It specifies CASSPQGAGNTIYF.

V usage is TRBV27 and J usage is TRBJ2-7, with 7 positions matching TRBD2. Losses at the gene ends were 7 bases for V and 1 base for J; bases not matched to a gene: 7. Germline V gives CDR1 MNHEY, CDR2 SMNVEV (reference sequence). The length of the CDR3 is 14 residues. CDR3 bases: TGTGCCAGCAAGCAGCGGGGATCTTCCTACGAGCAGTACTTC. Protein sequence: CASKQRGSSYEQYF.

The chain has TRBV11-2 and TRBJ2-5; 7 bases line up with TRBD2. This CDR3 spans 17 amino acids. CDR1 and CDR2 from the germline V gene are SGHAT and FQNNGV. V shed 5 bases and J 5 bases; nucleotides not matched to a gene: 17. Written as DNA, the CDR3 is TGTGCCAGCAGCCCCAACTATTGGGGGAGGGCCGCTGAGACCCAGTACTTC. Its translation: CASSPNYWGRAAETQYF. The full variable domain, with the rest looked up from reference TRBV11-2 and TRBJ2-5, is EAGVAQSPRYKIIEKRQSVAFWCNPISGHATLYWYQQILGQGPKLLIQFQNNGVVDDSQLPKDRFSAERLKGVDSTLKIQPAKLEDSAVYLCASSPNYWGRAAETQYFGPGTRLLVL.

V and J are TRBV10-3 and TRBJ2-7, with 11 positions matching TRBD1. The V gene's germline CDR1 is ENHRY and CDR2 SYGVKD. V lost 3 bases and J lost 4; bases outside the gene matches: 8. The CDR3 length is 16 residues. CDR3 bases: TGTGCCATCAGTGACTTCACCCGGGACAGGGGGTACGAGCAGTACTTC. This codes for CAISDFTRDRGYEQYF.

Worth noting for this clone: The same CDR3 arises from other DNA sequences in this sample as well. This rearrangement joins TRBV5-1 to TRBJ2-3, with 9 bases fitting TRBD2. V shed 3 bases and J 1 base; nucleotides not matched to a gene: 3. CDR3 length: 15 amino acids. Germline V gene lookup returns CDR1 SGHRS and CDR2 YFSETQ. The CDR3 is CASSSAGGGTDTQYF. The CDR3 nucleotides are TGCGCCAGCAGCTCAGCGGGAGGAGGCACAGATACGCAGTATTTT.

The chain employs TRBV29-1 and TRBJ2-7; 7 bases fit TRBD1. V shed 7 bases and J 4 bases; nucleotides not matched to a gene: 10. Germline lookup yields CDR1 SQVTM and CDR2 ANQGSEA. This CDR3 is 13 amino acids long. CDR3 coding DNA: TGCAGCGCACAACTAGGGACAGCTTACGAGCAGTACTTC. Translated: CSAQLGTAYEQYF.

This sequence joins TRBV27 and TRBJ1-5, with D tentatively TRBD1 (5 bases). Germline loops: CDR1 MNHEY, CDR2 SMNVEV (reference sequence). The CDR3 totals 15 residues. V was shortened by 10 bases and J by 1 base, with 17 bases between the two germline ends. The chain's CDR3 is CATKSVRASNQPQHF. The CDR3 DNA sequence: TGTGCCACCAAGTCAGTCAGGGCAAGCAATCAGCCCCAGCATTTT.

The gene calls are TRBV4-2 and TRBJ1-1; TRBD1 agrees at 9 bases. Germline values: CDR1 LGHNA, CDR2 YNFKEQ. The CDR3 is 14 amino acids. Trimming removed 4 bases from V and 1 base from J; junction bases left unmatched: 1. The CDR3 nucleotides read TGTGCCAGCAGCCGGGGACAGGGGAACACTGAAGCTTTCTTT. Translated: CASSRGQGNTEAFF.

The chain links TRBV28 to TRBJ2-1; the match to TRBD2 covers 11 bases. Germline CDR1 reads MDHEN; CDR2 reads SYDVKM. The CDR3 is 16 amino acids. The J segment lost 5 bases and the V segment lost 2 bases, leaving 5 bases of the junction unmatched. The DNA for the CDR3 is TGTGCCAGCAGTTTAGCCCCTAGCGGGAGGAACAATGAGCAGTTCTTC. This encodes CASSLAPSGRNNEQFF.

V gene TRBV6-5 combines with J gene TRBJ1-3; 9 nucleotides agree with TRBD1. The CDR3 loop spans 15 amino acids. Germline-derived CDR1 and CDR2 are MNHEY and SVGAGI. Losses at the gene ends were 6 bases for V and 4 bases for J; bases not matched to a gene: 7. The CDR3 sequence is CASRRGQGGGNTIYF. Written as DNA, the CDR3 is TGTGCCAGCAGGAGGGGACAGGGTGGGGGAAACACCATATATTTT.

As for this clone: This same CDR3 is encoded by further DNA sequences in the sample. This rearrangement joins TRBV7-7 to TRBJ2-2; possibly TRBD2 for D (5 bases). CDR3 length equals 15 residues. Germline V gives CDR1 SSHAT, CDR2 FNYEAQ (reference sequence). Between the trimmed V and J ends, which lost 5 bases and 0 bases, there was a span of 10 bases. As DNA, the CDR3 is TGTGCCAGCAGCCGAAGCGGAACGAACACCGGGGAGCTGTTTTTT. Protein: CASSRSGTNTGELFF.